This T cell receptor (beta chain) was identified in a study of OX40 agonist ivuxolimab in advanced cancers. Here immunoSEQ multiplex PCR was the method, and the copy in TCRdb shows in-frame clones only, minus some. Of about 88,000 clones in the sample, approximately 89% were seen once. Trimming removed 0 bases from V and 7 bases from J; junction bases left unmatched: 5. The CDR3 has 15 amino acids. Germline CDR1 reads SGHRS; CDR2 reads YFSETQ. The sample was CD4+ or CD8+ T cells sorted from blood, taken in a trial of the OX40 agonist ivuxolimab. The TCR sequence derives from an adult with an advanced solid tumor such as melanoma, head and neck, liver or kidney cancer. The chain carries TRBV5-1 and TRBJ1-5; the match to TRBD1 covers 9 bases. The CDR3 here is CASSLAGQGGQPQHF. In DNA form, the CDR3 reads TGCGCCAGCAGCTTGGCGGGACAGGGCGGACAGCCCCAGCATTTT. Together with reference TRBV5-1 and TRBJ1-5, the CDR3 gives the full variable domain: KAGVTQTPRYLIKTRGQQVTLSCSPISGHRSVSWYQQTPGQGLQFLFEYFSETQRNKGNFPGRFSGRQFSNSRSEMNVSTLELGDSALYLCASSLAGQGGQPQHFGDGTRLSIL.